Sequencing of this T cell receptor (beta chain) was carried out in a study of identical twins. This clonotype occurred a few times. Its specificity is not known. TCRdb ran MiXCR on the 5' RACE reads and lists one entry per CDR3 protein. The sample consists of around 500,000 distinct CDR3 sequences, 13% to 15% of them appearing once. V lost 8 bases to trimming and J lost 6 bases; unmatched junction nucleotides: 7. The CDR3 covers 13 residues. The germline CDR1 and CDR2 sequences are MNHNS and SASEGT. Overall study findings and caveats: Invariant cells of the MAIT and iNKT types might have partly distorted the zero-insertion analyses. Out-of-frame TCR alpha sharing in monozygotic twins exceeded recombination model predictions. Low generation-probability sequences were in excess among twin-shared out-of-frame alpha sequences.

This sample also belongs to another study, concerning yellow fever vaccine responses in identical twins.

This receptor was obtained from a woman between 18 and 29 years old in good health. The V and J genes are TRBV6-1 and TRBJ2-7; TRBD1 matches at 10 bases. The sample was CD4+ T cells sorted from blood. The CDR3 loop is CASAGQGFGEQYF. CDR3 in DNA: TGTGCCAGCGCGGGACAGGGGTTTGGCGAGCAGTACTTC.